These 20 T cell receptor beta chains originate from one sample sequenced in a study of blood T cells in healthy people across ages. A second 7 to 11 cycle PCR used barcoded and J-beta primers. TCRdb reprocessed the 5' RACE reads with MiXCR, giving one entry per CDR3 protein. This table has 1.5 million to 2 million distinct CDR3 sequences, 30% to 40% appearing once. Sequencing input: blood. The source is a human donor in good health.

CDR3 sequence reads: CASSQPPTLSPLHF. CDR3 DNA sequence: TGTGCCAGCAGCCAACCCCCGACGTTGTCACCCCTCCACTTT. The rearrangement links TRBV3-1 to TRBJ1-6; the D is unclear. The CDR3 is made up of 14 amino acids. Germline V CDR1 and CDR2: LGHDT, YNNKEL (reference sequence). Trimming shortened V by 2 bases and J by 10 bases, and 12 bases separated the two germline ends.

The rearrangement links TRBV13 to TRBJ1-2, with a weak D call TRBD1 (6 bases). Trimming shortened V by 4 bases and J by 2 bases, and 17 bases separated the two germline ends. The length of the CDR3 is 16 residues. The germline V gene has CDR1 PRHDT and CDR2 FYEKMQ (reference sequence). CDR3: CASSSAQDSPNYGYTF. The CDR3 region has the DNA TGTGCCAGCAGCTCCGCCCAGGACAGCCCGAACTATGGCTACACCTTC.

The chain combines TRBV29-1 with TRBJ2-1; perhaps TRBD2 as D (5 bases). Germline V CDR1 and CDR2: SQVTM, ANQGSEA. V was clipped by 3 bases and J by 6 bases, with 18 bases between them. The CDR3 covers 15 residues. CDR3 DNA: TGCAGCGTTGAGAGCCAGGACTTCCTATCCAATGAGCAGTTCTTC. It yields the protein CSVESQDFLSNEQFF.

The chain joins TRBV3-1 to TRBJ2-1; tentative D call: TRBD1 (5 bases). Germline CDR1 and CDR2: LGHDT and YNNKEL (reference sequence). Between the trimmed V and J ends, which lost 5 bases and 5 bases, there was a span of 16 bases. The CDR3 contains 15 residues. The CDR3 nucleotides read TGTGCCAGCAGCTCCACAGGTGGCCTCGACAATGAGCAGTTCTTC. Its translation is CASSSTGGLDNEQFF.

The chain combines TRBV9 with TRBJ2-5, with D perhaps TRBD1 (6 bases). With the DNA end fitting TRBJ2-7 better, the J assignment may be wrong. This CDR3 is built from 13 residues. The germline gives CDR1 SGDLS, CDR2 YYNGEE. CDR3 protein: CASSVTRTDEQYF. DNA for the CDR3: TGTGCCAGCAGCGTTACTCGGACAGACGAGCAGTACTTC.

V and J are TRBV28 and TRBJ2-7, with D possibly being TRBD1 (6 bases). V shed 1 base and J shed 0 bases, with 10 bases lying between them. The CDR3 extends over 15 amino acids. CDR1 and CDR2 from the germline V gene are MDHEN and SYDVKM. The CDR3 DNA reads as TGTGCCAGCAGTTTATTGGAGGACAGCTCCTACGAGCAGTACTTC. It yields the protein CASSLLEDSSYEQYF.

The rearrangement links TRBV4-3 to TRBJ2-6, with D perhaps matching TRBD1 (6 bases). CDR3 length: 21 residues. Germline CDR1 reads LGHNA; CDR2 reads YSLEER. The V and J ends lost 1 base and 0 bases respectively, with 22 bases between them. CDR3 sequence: CASSQVQSSGALSSGANVLTF. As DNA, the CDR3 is TGCGCCAGCAGCCAAGTTCAAAGTTCAGGGGCCCTAAGCTCTGGGGCCAACGTCCTGACTTTC.

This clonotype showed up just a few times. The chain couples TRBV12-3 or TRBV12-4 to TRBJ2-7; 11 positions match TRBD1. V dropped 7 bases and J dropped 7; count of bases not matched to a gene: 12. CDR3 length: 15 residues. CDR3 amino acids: CASTLGGGQGAEQYF. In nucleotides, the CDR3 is TGTGCCAGCACCCTCGGGGGTGGACAGGGGGCTGAGCAGTACTTC.

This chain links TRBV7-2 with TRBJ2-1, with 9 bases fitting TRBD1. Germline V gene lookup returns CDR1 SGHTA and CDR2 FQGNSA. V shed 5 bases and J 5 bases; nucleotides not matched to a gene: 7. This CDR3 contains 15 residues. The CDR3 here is CASSRRDREHNEQFF. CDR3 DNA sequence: TGTGCCAGCAGCCGCCGGGACAGGGAACACAATGAGCAGTTCTTC.

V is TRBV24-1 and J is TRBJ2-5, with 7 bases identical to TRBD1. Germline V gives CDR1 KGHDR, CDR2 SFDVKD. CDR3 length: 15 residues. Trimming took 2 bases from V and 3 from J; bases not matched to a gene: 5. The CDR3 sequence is CATSDSGDSKETQYF. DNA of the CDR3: TGTGCCACCAGTGATTCCGGGGACAGTAAAGAGACCCAGTACTTC.

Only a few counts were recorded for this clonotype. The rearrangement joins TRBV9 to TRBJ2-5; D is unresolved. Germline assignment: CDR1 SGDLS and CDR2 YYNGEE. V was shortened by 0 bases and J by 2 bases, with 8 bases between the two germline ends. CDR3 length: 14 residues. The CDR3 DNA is TGTGCCAGCAGCGTAGAGGGAAATCAAGAGACCCAGTACTTC. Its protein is CASSVEGNQETQYF.

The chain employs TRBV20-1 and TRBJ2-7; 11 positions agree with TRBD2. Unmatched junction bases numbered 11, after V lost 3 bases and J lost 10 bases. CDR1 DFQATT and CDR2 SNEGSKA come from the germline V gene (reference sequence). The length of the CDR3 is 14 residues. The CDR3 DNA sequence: TGCAGTGCTAGGACAACCGGGACTAGCGGATCTCAGTACTTC. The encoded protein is CSARTTGTSGSQYF.

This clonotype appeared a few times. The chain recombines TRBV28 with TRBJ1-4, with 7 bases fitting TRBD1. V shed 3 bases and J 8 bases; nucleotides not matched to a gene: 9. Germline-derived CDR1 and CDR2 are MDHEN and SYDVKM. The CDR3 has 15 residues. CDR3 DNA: TGTGCCAGCAGTTTTATTGGAGGGGGCCAGGAAAAACTGTTTTTT. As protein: CASSFIGGGQEKLFF.

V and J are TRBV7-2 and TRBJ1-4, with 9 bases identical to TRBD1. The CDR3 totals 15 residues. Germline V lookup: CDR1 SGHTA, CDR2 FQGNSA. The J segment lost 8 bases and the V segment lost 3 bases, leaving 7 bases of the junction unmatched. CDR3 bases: TGTGCCAGCAGCTTTACCGGGACAGGGTGGGAAAAACTGTTTTTT. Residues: CASSFTGTGWEKLFF.

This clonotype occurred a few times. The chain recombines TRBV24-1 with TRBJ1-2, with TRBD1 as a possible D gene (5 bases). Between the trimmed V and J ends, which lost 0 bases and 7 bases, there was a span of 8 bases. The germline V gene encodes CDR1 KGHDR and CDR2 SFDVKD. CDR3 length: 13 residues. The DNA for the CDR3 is TGTGCCACCAGTGATTTGGATGGGGCTGGCTACACCTTC. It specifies CATSDLDGAGYTF.

CDR3 sequence: CASSQDGWGIANYGYTF. CDR3 coding DNA: TGTGCCAGCAGCCAAGATGGGTGGGGAATAGCTAACTATGGCTACACCTTC. The V gene is TRBV3-1, the J gene TRBJ1-2, with no clear D. Germline V lookup: CDR1 LGHDT, CDR2 YNNKEL (reference sequence). The ends were cut back, 0 bases at V and 0 bases at J, with 14 bases in the middle. The CDR3 extends over 17 amino acids.

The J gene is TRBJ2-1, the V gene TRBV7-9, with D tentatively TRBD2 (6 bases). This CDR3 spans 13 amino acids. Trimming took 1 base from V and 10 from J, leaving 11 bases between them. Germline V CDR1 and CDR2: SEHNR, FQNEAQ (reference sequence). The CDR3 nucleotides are TGTGCCAGCAGCTTAGTGGAGGGGATGGAGCAGTTCTTC. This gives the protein CASSLVEGMEQFF. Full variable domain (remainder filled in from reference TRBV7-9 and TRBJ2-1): DTGVSQNPRHKITKRGQNVTFRCDPISEHNRLYWYRQTLGQGPEFLTYFQNEAQLEKSRLLSDRFSAERPKGSFSTLEIQRTEQGDSAMYLCASSLVEGMEQFFGPGTRLTVL.

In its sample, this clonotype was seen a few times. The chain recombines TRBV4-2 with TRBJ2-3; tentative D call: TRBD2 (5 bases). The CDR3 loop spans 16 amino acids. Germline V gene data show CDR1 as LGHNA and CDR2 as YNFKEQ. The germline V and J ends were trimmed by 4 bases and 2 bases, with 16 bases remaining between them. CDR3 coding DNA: TGTGCCAGCAGCCCGACCCCCGGGGAAAACACAGATACGCAGTATTTT. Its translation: CASSPTPGENTDTQYF.

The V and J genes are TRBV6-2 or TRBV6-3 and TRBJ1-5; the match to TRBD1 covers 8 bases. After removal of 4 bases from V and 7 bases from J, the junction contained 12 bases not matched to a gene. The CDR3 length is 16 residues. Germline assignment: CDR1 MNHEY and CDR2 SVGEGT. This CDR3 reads CASSFMTGAGGQPQHF. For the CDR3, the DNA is TGTGCCAGCAGTTTTATGACAGGGGCAGGGGGGCAGCCCCAGCATTTT.

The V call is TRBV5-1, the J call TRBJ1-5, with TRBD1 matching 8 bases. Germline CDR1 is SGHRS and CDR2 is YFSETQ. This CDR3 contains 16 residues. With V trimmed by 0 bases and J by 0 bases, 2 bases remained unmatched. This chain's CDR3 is CASSLGDRGSNQPQHF. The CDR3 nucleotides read TGCGCCAGCAGCTTGGGCGACAGGGGTAGCAATCAGCCCCAGCATTTT.